The clone carrying this T cell receptor beta chain showed up just once. The sample originates from a study of blood T cell repertoires in COVID-19. Germline-derived CDR1 and CDR2 are KGHSH and LQKENI. This CDR3 region has 15 residues. Trimming stripped 5 bases from V and 1 base from J, with 14 bases between. The protocol was immunoSEQ multiplex PCR, while the TCRdb copy is restricted to in-frame clones and leaves out a portion. The table has roughly 290,000 clones, 90% seen once. Sequencing input: PBMCs or T cells enriched from blood (not recorded which). The chain couples TRBV18 to TRBJ1-1, with D possibly TRBD1 on 6 matching bases. The sequence was collected from a woman under 30 with acute COVID-19. The CDR3 reads CASSAKQGRNTEAFF. For the CDR3, the DNA is TGTGCCAGCTCAGCAAAACAGGGACGGAACACTGAAGCTTTCTTT.